The clone carrying this T cell receptor beta chain was detected only a few times. The record originates from a study of T cell changes during pregnancy in multiple sclerosis. CDR3 size: 13 residues. Germline values: CDR1 SGHRS, CDR2 YFSETQ. V was clipped by 4 bases and J by 4 bases; unmatched bases: 4. Here immunoSEQ multiplex PCR was the method, and the copy in TCRdb shows in-frame clones only, minus some. The data contain some 70,000 clones, almost 95% of them singletons. The chain carries TRBV5-1 and TRBJ1-1; 7 bases are shared with TRBD1. This receptor was taken from a female donor in good health, enrolled as a control in a pregnancy study. Sequencing was performed on CD8+ T cells from peripheral blood mononuclear cells, taken in the third trimester of pregnancy. CDR3: CASSPTGATEAFF. The DNA of the CDR3 is TGCGCCAGCAGCCCCACAGGGGCCACTGAAGCTTTCTTT.